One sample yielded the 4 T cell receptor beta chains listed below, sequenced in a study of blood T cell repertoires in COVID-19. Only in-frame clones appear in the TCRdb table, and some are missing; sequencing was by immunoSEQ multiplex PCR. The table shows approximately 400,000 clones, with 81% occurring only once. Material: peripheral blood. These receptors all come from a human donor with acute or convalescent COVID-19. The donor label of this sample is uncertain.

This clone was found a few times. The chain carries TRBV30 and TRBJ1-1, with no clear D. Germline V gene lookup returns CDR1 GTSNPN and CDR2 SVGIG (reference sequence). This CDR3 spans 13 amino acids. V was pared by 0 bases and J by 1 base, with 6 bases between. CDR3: CAWSVLENTEAFF. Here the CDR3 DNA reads TGTGCCTGGAGTGTACTAGAGAACACTGAAGCTTTCTTT. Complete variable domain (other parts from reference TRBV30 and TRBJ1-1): SQTIHQWPATLVQPVGSPLSLECTVEGTSNPNLYWYRQAAGRGLQLLFYSVGIGQISSEVPQNLSASRPQDRQFILSSKKLLLSDSGFYLCAWSVLENTEAFFGQGTRLTVV.

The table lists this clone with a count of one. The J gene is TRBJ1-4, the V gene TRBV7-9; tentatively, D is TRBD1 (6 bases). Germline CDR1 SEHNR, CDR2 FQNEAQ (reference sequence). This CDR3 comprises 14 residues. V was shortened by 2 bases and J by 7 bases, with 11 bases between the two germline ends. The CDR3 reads CASSLSAGAEKLFF. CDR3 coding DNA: TGTGCCAGCAGCTTATCTGCAGGGGCTGAAAAACTGTTTTTT.

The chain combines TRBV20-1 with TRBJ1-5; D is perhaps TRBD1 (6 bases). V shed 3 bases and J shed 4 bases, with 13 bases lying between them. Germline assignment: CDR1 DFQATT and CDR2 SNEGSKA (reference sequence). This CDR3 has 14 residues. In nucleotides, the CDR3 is TGCAGTGCTAGTACAGGGCCCGGTAATCAGCCCCAGCATTTT. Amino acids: CSASTGPGNQPQHF.

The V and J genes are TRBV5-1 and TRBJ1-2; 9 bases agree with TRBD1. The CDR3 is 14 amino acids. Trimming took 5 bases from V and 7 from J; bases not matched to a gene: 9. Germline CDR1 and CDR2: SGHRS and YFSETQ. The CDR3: CASSRDRAFGGYTF. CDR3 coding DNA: TGCGCCAGCAGTCGGGACAGGGCTTTTGGTGGCTACACCTTC. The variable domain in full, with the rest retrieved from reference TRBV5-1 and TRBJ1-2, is KAGVTQTPRYLIKTRGQQVTLSCSPISGHRSVSWYQQTPGQGLQFLFEYFSETQRNKGNFPGRFSGRQFSNSRSEMNVSTLELGDSALYLCASSRDRAFGGYTFGSGTRLTVV.